The 27 T cell receptor beta chains below were found in one sample sequenced in a study of blood T cell repertoires in COVID-19. The data were produced by immunoSEQ multiplex PCR, yet TCRdb's version contains in-frame clones alone and is incomplete. Of 200,000 to 250,000 clones in the sample, roughly 85% were seen once. Sequenced: peripheral blood. These receptors all come from a young man who had recovered from COVID-19.

The chain combines TRBV10-2 with TRBJ2-5; D possibly corresponds to TRBD2 (5 bases). Germline CDR1 reads WSHSY; CDR2 reads SAAADI. The CDR3 loop spans 11 amino acids. Trimming cost V 2 bases and J 9 bases, with 7 bases left between them. The chain's CDR3 is CASSERGPQYF. The CDR3 DNA follows: TGCGCCAGCAGTGAGCGGGGTCCCCAGTACTTC.

Regarding this clone: The same CDR3 also results from other DNA sequences found in this sample. The chain recombines TRBV12-3 or TRBV12-4 with TRBJ2-5; tentative D call: TRBD2 (5 bases). V gave up 3 bases and J gave up 3 bases, with 8 bases separating them. The CDR3 is made up of 13 amino acids. The chain's CDR3 is CASSFGGEETQYF. Here the CDR3 DNA reads TGTGCCAGCAGTTTCGGAGGTGAAGAGACCCAGTACTTC.

The CDR3 reads CASSLQPSRKDTQYF. The CDR3 region has the DNA TGTGCCAGCAGTCTTCAACCCTCGCGTAAGGATACGCAGTATTTT. This rearrangement joins TRBV28 to TRBJ2-3, with D hard to call. The CDR3 has 15 residues. Germline V gives CDR1 MDHEN, CDR2 SYDVKM. V lost 5 bases and J 6 bases, leaving 18 bases between the germline ends.

This chain joins TRBV11-2 and TRBJ1-6, with 7 positions matching TRBD1. V dropped 6 bases and J dropped 8; count of bases not matched to a gene: 4. CDR1 SGHAT and CDR2 FQNNGV come from the germline V gene. This CDR3 is built from 13 residues. The CDR3 loop reads CASRQGNHSPLHF. CDR3 coding DNA: TGTGCCAGCAGACAGGGGAACCATTCACCCCTCCACTTT.

J is TRBJ2-3 and V is TRBV3-1 (or the pseudogene TRBV3-2); possible D gene TRBD2, 6 bases. Trimming stripped 6 bases from V and 2 bases from J, with 15 bases between. This CDR3 has 15 amino acids. Germline V gives CDR1 LGHDT, CDR2 YNNKEL (reference sequence). CDR3 sequence reads: CASSLPGLDTDTQYF. DNA for the CDR3: TGTGCCAGCAGTTTACCGGGACTTGACACAGATACGCAGTATTTT.

The rearrangement uses TRBV3-1 (or the pseudogene TRBV3-2) and TRBJ2-1, with 7 bases matching TRBD2. CDR1 is LGHDT and CDR2 is YNNKEL in the germline V gene (reference sequence). The V and J ends lost 4 bases and 7 bases, in that order; junction bases with no gene match: 10. This CDR3 has 15 residues. The CDR3 region has the DNA TGTGCCAGCAGCCCCTCTTGGGAGGGAATTAATGAGCAGTTCTTC. Translation: CASSPSWEGINEQFF.

This clone was seen just once. The chain recombines TRBV5-1 with TRBJ2-3, with 8 bases lining up with TRBD2. From germline, CDR1 is SGHRS and CDR2 YFSETQ. The CDR3 spans 13 residues. V was clipped by 3 bases and J by 8 bases; unmatched bases: 5. The CDR3 DNA is TGCGCCAGCAGCTACGGGGGGGCCGGTACGCAGTATTTT. This translates into CASSYGGAGTQYF.

The chain joins TRBV5-1 to TRBJ2-2; weak D call: TRBD1 (5 bases). The CDR3 spans 15 residues. Per the germline V gene, CDR1 is SGHRS and CDR2 is YFSETQ. V lost 4 bases and J 6 bases, leaving 16 bases between the germline ends. The CDR3 region has the DNA TGCGCCAGCAGCGGCAACCCACAGGTCGCCGGGGAGCTGTTTTTT. Translation gives CASSGNPQVAGELFF.

The sample holds a few counts of this clone. The chain joins TRBV2 to TRBJ1-2, with D possibly TRBD1 on 6 matching bases. This CDR3 has 14 residues. The V gene's germline CDR1 is SNHLY and CDR2 FYNNEI. V was clipped by 8 bases and J by 7 bases, with 20 bases between them. DNA of the CDR3: TGTGCCAGCCACGAGGCGGAGGGAGGGGGTGGCTACACCTTC. Amino acid sequence: CASHEAEGGGGYTF.

The chain has TRBV5-1 and TRBJ1-2; tentatively, D is TRBD1 (5 bases). In germline, CDR1 is SGHRS, CDR2 YFSETQ. Trimming cost V 0 bases and J 4 bases, with 16 bases left between them. The CDR3 contains 16 residues. The CDR3 DNA reads TGCGCCAGCAGCTTGGGAGACGGGACTTCCACCTATGGCTACACCTTC. The encoded protein is CASSLGDGTSTYGYTF.

The V gene is TRBV5-5, the J gene TRBJ1-6; D is unresolved. The CDR3 runs 14 residues. Trimming took off 0 bases at V and 5 bases at J, with 6 bases between the two ends. The V gene's germline CDR1 is SGHKS and CDR2 YYEKEE (reference sequence). The CDR3 sequence: CASSLGGNNSPLHF. The DNA of the CDR3 is TGTGCCAGCAGCTTGGGAGGGAATAATTCACCCCTCCACTTT. The complete variable domain, with remaining parts taken from reference TRBV5-5 and TRBJ1-6, reads DAGVTQSPTHLIKTRGQQVTLRCSPISGHKSVSWYQQVLGQGPQFIFQYYEKEERGRGNFPDRFSARQFPNYSSELNVNALLLGDSALYLCASSLGGNNSPLHFGNGTRLTVT.

The chain employs TRBV5-1 and TRBJ2-3; perhaps TRBD1 as D (6 bases). The V end lost 4 bases, the J end lost 0 bases, and 12 bases lay between the germline ends. This CDR3 region has 15 residues. The germline CDR1 and CDR2 sequences are SGHRS and YFSETQ. CDR3 loop: CASSPPGDSTDTQYF. The DNA for the CDR3 is TGCGCCAGCAGCCCTCCAGGGGACAGCACAGATACGCAGTATTTT. The whole variable domain, filled in from reference TRBV5-1 and TRBJ2-3, reads KAGVTQTPRYLIKTRGQQVTLSCSPISGHRSVSWYQQTPGQGLQFLFEYFSETQRNKGNFPGRFSGRQFSNSRSEMNVSTLELGDSALYLCASSPPGDSTDTQYFGPGTRLTVL.

This clone has just a few counts. This sequence joins TRBV28 and TRBJ2-6, with 12 bases matching TRBD1. Trimming at V came to 5 bases and at J to 3 bases, leaving 5 bases not matched to a gene. The CDR3 consists of 17 residues. The germline gives CDR1 MDHEN, CDR2 SYDVKM. CDR3 sequence reads: CASSRDRGRVGANVLTF. In DNA, the CDR3 is TGTGCCAGCAGTAGGGACAGGGGGCGCGTTGGGGCCAACGTCCTGACTTTC.

This clone has a count of ten or more. The rearrangement joins TRBV6-4 to TRBJ2-6, with TRBD2 matching over 8 bases. The CDR3 consists of 15 residues. CDR1 and CDR2 (germline): MRHNA, SNTAGT. J was trimmed by 0 bases and V by 9 bases; bases with no gene match: 4. The CDR3 DNA follows: TGTGCCAGACTAGCGGATCGCTCTGGGGCCAACGTCCTGACTTTC. It is translated as CARLADRSGANVLTF.

This clone was seen only once. The gene calls are TRBV10-3 and TRBJ2-7, with TRBD1 as a possible D gene (6 bases). This CDR3 comprises 14 residues. Trimming stripped 4 bases from V and 2 bases from J, with 12 bases between. From germline, CDR1 is ENHRY and CDR2 SYGVKD. The CDR3 reads CAISGGGPTYEQYF. In DNA, the CDR3 is TGTGCCATCAGTGGAGGGGGACCTACCTACGAGCAGTACTTC.

V usage is TRBV18 and J usage is TRBJ2-1; no firm D call. CDR3 length: 15 residues. Trimming stripped 0 bases from V and 7 bases from J, with 13 bases between. Germline lookup yields CDR1 KGHSH and CDR2 LQKENI. CDR3 loop: CASSPPSAATNEQFF. CDR3 sequence (DNA): TGTGCCAGCTCACCACCGTCGGCGGCTACTAATGAGCAGTTCTTC. The full variable domain, in which reference TRBV18 and TRBJ2-1 provide the parts outside the CDR3, is NAGVMQNPRHLVRRRGQEARLRCSPMKGHSHVYWYRQLPEEGLKFMVYLQKENIIDESGMPKERFSAEFPKEGPSILRIQQVVRGDSAAYFCASSPPSAATNEQFFGPGTRLTVL.

This clone was detected once. V and J are TRBV10-3 and TRBJ2-5, with D maybe TRBD1 (5 bases). The V end lost 0 bases, the J end lost 5 bases, and 7 bases lay between the germline ends. Germline CDR1 reads ENHRY; CDR2 reads SYGVKD. The CDR3 is 13 residues long. Here the CDR3 reads CAISESGLETQYF. In DNA, the CDR3 is TGTGCCATCAGTGAGTCGGGGCTGGAGACCCAGTACTTC.

The chain has TRBV7-9 and TRBJ2-5; D not resolved. CDR1 and CDR2 from the germline V gene are SEHNR and FQNEAQ (reference sequence). The CDR3 runs 15 residues. V was cut by 5 bases and J by 6 bases, with 19 bases left in between. CDR3 in amino acids: CASSQPGALEKTQYF. The DNA of the CDR3 is TGTGCCAGCAGCCAACCAGGCGCCCTTGAGAAGACCCAGTACTTC. Drawing the rest from reference TRBV7-9 and TRBJ2-5, the complete variable domain is DTGVSQNPRHKITKRGQNVTFRCDPISEHNRLYWYRQTLGQGPEFLTYFQNEAQLEKSRLLSDRFSAERPKGSFSTLEIQRTEQGDSAMYLCASSQPGALEKTQYFGPGTRLLVL.

The rearrangement joins TRBV27 to TRBJ1-4, with D perhaps matching TRBD1 (5 bases). Trimming shortened V by 3 bases and J by 12 bases, and 11 bases separated the two germline ends. Germline CDR1 and CDR2: MNHEY and SMNVEV (reference sequence). This CDR3 region has 12 residues. CDR3 bases: TGTGCCAGCAGTTTGGGGGGACCCGAACTGTTTTTT. It codes for CASSLGGPELFF.

The chain couples TRBV12-3 or TRBV12-4 to TRBJ1-2; D ambiguous. The CDR3 contains 12 residues. Trimming stripped 6 bases from V and 8 bases from J, with 13 bases between. CDR3 protein: CASSPSIRGYTF. The CDR3 DNA sequence: TGTGCCAGCAGCCCTTCAATTCGGGGCTACACCTTC.

This clone has more than one count but fewer than ten. V is TRBV6-2 or TRBV6-3 and J is TRBJ2-1, with 10 nucleotides matching TRBD2. Unmatched junction bases numbered 5, after V lost 5 bases and J lost 7 bases. The germline CDR1 and CDR2 sequences are MNHEY and SVGEGT. This CDR3 region has 14 residues. CDR3 in amino acids: CASSRGTSVNEQFF. The CDR3 region has the DNA TGTGCCAGCAGTCGCGGGACTAGCGTAAATGAGCAGTTCTTC.

The chain couples TRBV12-3 or TRBV12-4 to TRBJ2-1; D ambiguous. V shed 6 bases and J shed 2 bases, with 8 bases lying between them. The CDR3 has 13 residues. The CDR3 is CASSTLTYNEQFF. The CDR3 nucleotides read TGTGCCAGCAGCACATTAACCTACAATGAGCAGTTCTTC.

This chain uses TRBV10-3 with TRBJ2-1; D is unresolved. From germline, CDR1 is ENHRY and CDR2 SYGVKD. The CDR3 sequence is 15 residues long. V was trimmed by 7 bases and J by 5 bases, leaving 18 bases between them. The DNA of the CDR3 is TGTGCCATCAAAGAACTTCTGAATCCTCACAATGAGCAGTTCTTC. Translation: CAIKELLNPHNEQFF.

This clone has just a few counts. This chain connects TRBV19 to TRBJ2-5, with TRBD1 identical over 8 bases. Germline V gives CDR1 LNHDA, CDR2 SQIVND (reference sequence). This CDR3 has 20 amino acids. Trimming cost V 1 base and J 4 bases; bases outside gene matches: 20. The CDR3 here is CASSIAGPVSVRGRRETQYF. CDR3 bases: TGTGCCAGTAGTATAGCCGGCCCGGTTTCCGTCAGGGGGCGCCGAGAGACCCAGTACTTC.

The chain is built from TRBV7-9 and TRBJ1-2; D is possibly TRBD1 (5 bases). The CDR3 loop spans 15 amino acids. Germline V lookup: CDR1 SEHNR, CDR2 FQNEAQ (reference sequence). Trimming removed 1 base from V and 8 bases from J, with 17 bases in between. CDR3 nucleotide sequence: TGTGCCAGCAGCTTAGTGGTTGGAGGAGGGGACGGCTACACCTTC. Amino acids: CASSLVVGGGDGYTF. The full variable domain, completed using reference TRBV7-9 and TRBJ1-2, is DTGVSQNPRHKITKRGQNVTFRCDPISEHNRLYWYRQTLGQGPEFLTYFQNEAQLEKSRLLSDRFSAERPKGSFSTLEIQRTEQGDSAMYLCASSLVVGGGDGYTFGSGTRLTVV.

The rearrangement uses TRBV19 and TRBJ1-2; TRBD1 matches 8 bases. Germline V gene lookup returns CDR1 LNHDA and CDR2 SQIVND (reference sequence). V lost 3 bases to trimming and J lost 4 bases; unmatched junction nucleotides: 4. The CDR3 spans 14 residues. This CDR3 reads CASSISTGGYGYTF. In DNA, the CDR3 is TGTGCCAGTAGTATTTCCACAGGGGGCTATGGCTACACCTTC.

The CDR3 loop reads CASSFSTGTEAFF. The DNA of the CDR3 is TGCGCCAGCAGCTTTAGCACGGGCACTGAAGCTTTCTTT. This sequence joins TRBV5-1 and TRBJ1-1; D is uncertain. The CDR3 sequence is 13 residues long. Germline V gene data show CDR1 as SGHRS and CDR2 as YFSETQ. The V and J ends lost 2 bases and 4 bases respectively, with 9 bases between them.